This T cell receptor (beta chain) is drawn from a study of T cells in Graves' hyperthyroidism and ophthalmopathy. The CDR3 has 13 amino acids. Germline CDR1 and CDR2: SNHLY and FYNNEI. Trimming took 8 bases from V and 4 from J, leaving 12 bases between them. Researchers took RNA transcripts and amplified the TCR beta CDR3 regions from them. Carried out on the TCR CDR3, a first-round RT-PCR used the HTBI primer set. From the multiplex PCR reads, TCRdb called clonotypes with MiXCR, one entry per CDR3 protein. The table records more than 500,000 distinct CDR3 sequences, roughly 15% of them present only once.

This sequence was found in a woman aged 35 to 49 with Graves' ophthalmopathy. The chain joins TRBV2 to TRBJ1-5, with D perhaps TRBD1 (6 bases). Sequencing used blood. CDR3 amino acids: CASCDRINQPQHF. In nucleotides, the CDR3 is TGTGCCAGCTGCGACAGGATTAATCAGCCCCAGCATTTT.